The source of this TCR beta chain is a study of response to subunit inactivated influenza vaccine. Study-wide results and limits: A suggestion made by the authors is that each seasonal influenza vaccination recruits few new T cells.

On this clonotype itself: The antigen is undetermined.

TCRdb recomputed calls from the RT-PCR reads with MiXCR, one row per CDR3 protein. The sample shows around 520,000 distinct CDR3 sequences, about an eighth of them seen only once. CDR3 length equals 15 residues. With 3 bases removed from V and 0 bases from J, the gap between germline ends came to 14 bases. Germline V gene sequence: CDR1 DFQATT, CDR2 SNEGSKA (reference sequence). This receptor was obtained from a man aged 50-60 years who received an inactivated influenza vaccine. This chain links TRBV20-1 with TRBJ1-1; D possibly corresponds to TRBD1 (6 bases). The sequencing used PBMCs from blood, collected on the day of vaccination. CDR3 in amino acids: CSASGNRVLNTEAFF. CDR3 in DNA: TGCAGTGCTAGCGGGAACAGGGTATTGAACACTGAAGCTTTCTTT.